This T cell receptor beta chain comes out of a study of T-cell memory formation after mild COVID-19. The length of the CDR3 is 15 residues. Trimming left V 5 bases short and J 4 bases short, with 16 bases between. TCRdb re-analysed the 5' RACE reads in MiXCR, keeping a single row per CDR3 protein. The sample holds 210,000 or so distinct CDR3 sequences; roughly 18% are singletons and the top ten take 2% to 3%. The genes are TRBV12-3 or TRBV12-4 and TRBJ2-3, with unresolved D. Input material: PBMCs or a T cell subset sorted from them (not recorded which). This clonotype originated in an adult woman who had mild COVID-19 (a few samples of this study predate the infection). Cell type and time point are not known. In nucleotides, the CDR3 is TGTGCCAGCAGTCGCATTGGAACTCACGCAGATACGCAGTATTTT. This gives the protein CASSRIGTHADTQYF.